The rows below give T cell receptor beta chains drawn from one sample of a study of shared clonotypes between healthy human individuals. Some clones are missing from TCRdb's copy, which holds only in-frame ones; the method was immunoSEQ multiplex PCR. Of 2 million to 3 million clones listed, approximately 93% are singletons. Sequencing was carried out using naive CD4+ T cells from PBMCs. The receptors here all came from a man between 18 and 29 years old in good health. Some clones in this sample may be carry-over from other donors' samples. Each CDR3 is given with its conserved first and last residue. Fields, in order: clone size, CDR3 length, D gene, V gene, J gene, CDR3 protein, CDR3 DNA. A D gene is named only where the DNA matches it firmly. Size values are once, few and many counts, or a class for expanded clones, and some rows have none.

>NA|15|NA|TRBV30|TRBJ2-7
CAWSAGLAEGYEQYF
TGTGCCTGGTCAGCAGGGTTGGCCGAAGGGTACGAGCAGTACTTC
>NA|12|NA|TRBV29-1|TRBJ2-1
CSVANTSREQFF
TGCAGCGTAGCAAACACTAGCCGTGAGCAGTTCTTC
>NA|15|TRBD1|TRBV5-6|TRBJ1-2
CASSLRDRVYHGYTF
TGTGCCAGCAGTCTCCGGGACAGGGTATATCATGGCTACACCTTC
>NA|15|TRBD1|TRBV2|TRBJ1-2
CASRGSGTGAYGYTF
TGTGCCAGCAGGGGGAGTGGGACAGGAGCCTATGGCTACACCTTC
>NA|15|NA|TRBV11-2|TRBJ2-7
CASQRGFPPFYEQYF
TGTGCCAGCCAAAGGGGGTTTCCCCCGTTCTACGAGCAGTACTTC
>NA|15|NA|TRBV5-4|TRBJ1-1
CASSLGQAMNTEAFF
TGTGCCAGCAGCTTGGGGCAGGCAATGAACACTGAAGCTTTCTTT
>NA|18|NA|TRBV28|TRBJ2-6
CASSSHDPRGSGANVLTF
TGTGCCAGCAGTTCTCATGACCCCCGGGGCTCTGGGGCCAACGTCCTGACTTTC
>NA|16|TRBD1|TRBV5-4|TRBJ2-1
CASSGTGASSYNEQFF
TGTGCCAGCAGCGGTACAGGGGCCAGCTCCTACAATGAGCAGTTCTTC
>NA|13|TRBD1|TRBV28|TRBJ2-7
CASSIRGPYEQYF
TGTGCCAGCAGCATCAGGGGGCCCTACGAGCAGTACTTC
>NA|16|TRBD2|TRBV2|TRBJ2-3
CASRPGLAGLSDTQYF
TGTGCCAGCAGACCCGGACTAGCGGGATTGTCAGATACGCAGTATTTT
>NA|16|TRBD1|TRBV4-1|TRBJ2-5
CASSQGFGQGNNKQYF
TGCGCCAGCAGCCAAGGATTTGGACAGGGAAATAATAAGCAGTACTTC
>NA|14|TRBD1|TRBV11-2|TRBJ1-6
CASSIGTGGSPLHF
TGTGCCAGCAGCATAGGGACAGGGGGTTCACCCCTCCACTTT
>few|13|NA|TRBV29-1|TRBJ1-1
CSVETSRDTEAFF
TGCAGCGTTGAAACAAGCCGGGACACTGAAGCTTTCTTT
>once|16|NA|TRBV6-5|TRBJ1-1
CASSYSGRVRHTEAFF
TGTGCCAGCAGTTACTCCGGCCGGGTTCGGCACACTGAAGCTTTCTTT
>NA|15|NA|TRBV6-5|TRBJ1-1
CASSFDTGRLAVAFF
TGTGCCAGCAGTTTCGATACAGGGAGGCTTGCTGTAGCTTTCTTT
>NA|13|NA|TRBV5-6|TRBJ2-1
CASSFSGPHEQFF
TGTGCCAGCAGCTTTAGCGGCCCACATGAGCAGTTCTTC
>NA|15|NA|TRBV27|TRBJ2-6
CASMDPSSGANVLTF
TGTGCCAGCATGGATCCTAGCTCTGGGGCCAACGTCCTGACTTTC
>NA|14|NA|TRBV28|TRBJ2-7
CASSPQVDAYEQYF
TGTGCCAGCAGTCCTCAGGTGGACGCCTACGAGCAGTACTTC
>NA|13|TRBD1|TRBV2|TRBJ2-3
CAAVWDRGDTQYF
TGTGCGGCGGTGTGGGACAGGGGTGATACGCAGTATTTT
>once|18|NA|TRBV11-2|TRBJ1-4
CASSSYRALLTPDEKLFF
TGTGCCAGCAGCTCGTACAGGGCGCTCCTAACGCCGGATGAAAAACTGTTTTTT
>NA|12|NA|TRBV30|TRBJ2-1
CAWSGSYNEQFF
TGTGCCTGGAGCGGCTCCTACAATGAGCAGTTCTTC
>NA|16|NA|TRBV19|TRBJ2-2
CASSTLAATTFGELFF
TGTGCCAGTAGTACCCTAGCAGCTACCACTTTCGGGGAGCTGTTTTTT
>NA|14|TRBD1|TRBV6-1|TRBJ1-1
CASSTGDILFEAFF
TGTGCCAGCAGTACAGGGGATATACTCTTTGAAGCTTTCTTT
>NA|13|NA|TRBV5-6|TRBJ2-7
CASSYGDSYEQYF
TGTGCCAGCAGCTACGGCGACTCCTACGAGCAGTACTTC
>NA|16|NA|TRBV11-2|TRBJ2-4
CASSLEMIGLKNIQYF
TGTGCCAGCAGCTTAGAAATGATAGGACTCAAAAACATTCAGTACTTC
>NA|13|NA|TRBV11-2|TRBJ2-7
CASSFLGVSEQYF
TGTGCCAGCAGCTTCCTAGGGGTGTCGGAACAGTACTTC
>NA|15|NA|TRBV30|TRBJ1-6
CAWSVTQGLNSPLHF
TGTGCCTGGAGTGTAACACAGGGACTAAATTCACCCCTCCACTTT
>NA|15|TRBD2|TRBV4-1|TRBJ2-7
CASSPPGLAVHEQYF
TGCGCCAGCAGCCCCCCGGGACTAGCGGTCCACGAGCAGTACTTC
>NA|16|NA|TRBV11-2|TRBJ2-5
CASSPARIWEQETQYF
TGTGCCAGCAGCCCCGCCCGGATTTGGGAACAAGAGACCCAGTACTTC
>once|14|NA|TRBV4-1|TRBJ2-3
CASSQKQQGIVVYF
TGCGCCAGCAGCCAGAAGCAACAGGGTATTGTGGTGTATTTT
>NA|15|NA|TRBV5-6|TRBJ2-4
CASSRGTFAKNIQYF
TGTGCCAGCAGCCGTGGGACGTTCGCCAAAAACATTCAGTACTTC
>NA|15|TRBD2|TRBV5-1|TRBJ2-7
CASRPTSGSYYEQYF
TGCGCCAGCAGGCCGACTAGCGGGAGTTACTACGAGCAGTACTTC
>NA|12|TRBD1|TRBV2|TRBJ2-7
CASSKTGYEQYF
TGTGCCAGCAGTAAGACAGGGTACGAGCAGTACTTC
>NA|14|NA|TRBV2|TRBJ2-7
CASRPGQSSYEQYF
TGTGCCAGCAGGCCAGGACAGAGCTCCTACGAGCAGTACTTC
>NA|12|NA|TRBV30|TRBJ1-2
CAWSQVDYGYTF
TGTGCCTGGAGTCAGGTAGACTATGGCTACACCTTC
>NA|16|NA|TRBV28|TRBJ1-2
CASNLQARSSRDGYTF
TGTGCCAGCAATCTGCAGGCCAGGAGTTCGCGGGATGGCTACACCTTC
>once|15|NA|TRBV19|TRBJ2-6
CASVGGQSGANVLTF
TGTGCCAGTGTTGGGGGGCAGTCTGGGGCCAACGTCCTGACTTTC
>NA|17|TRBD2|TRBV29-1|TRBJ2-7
CSVVKRLAGSINHEQYF
TGCAGCGTTGTAAAGAGACTAGCGGGATCAATTAACCACGAGCAGTACTTC
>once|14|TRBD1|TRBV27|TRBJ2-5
CASSDRGPGETQYF
TGTGCCAGCAGTGACAGGGGCCCGGGAGAGACCCAGTACTTC
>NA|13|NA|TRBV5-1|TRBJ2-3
CASSLVVQGTQYF
TGCGCCAGCAGCTTGGTAGTTCAAGGTACGCAGTATTTT
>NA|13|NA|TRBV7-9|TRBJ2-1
CASSRTPRNEQFF
TGTGCCAGCAGCCGGACCCCTAGGAATGAGCAGTTCTTC
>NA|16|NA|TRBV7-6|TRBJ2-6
CASSLSRTNGANVLTF
TGTGCCAGCAGCTTATCGCGAACGAACGGGGCCAACGTCCTGACTTTC
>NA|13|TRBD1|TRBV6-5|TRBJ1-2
CASSKPGQGASTF
TGTGCCAGCAGTAAACCGGGACAGGGGGCTTCGACCTTC
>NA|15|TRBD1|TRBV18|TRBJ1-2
CASSPGSGGGYGYTF
TGTGCCAGCTCACCAGGGTCAGGGGGCGGCTATGGCTACACCTTC
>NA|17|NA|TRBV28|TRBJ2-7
CASSPKVGSAYGYEQYF
TGTGCCAGCAGCCCAAAGGTCGGGTCAGCGTACGGGTACGAGCAGTACTTC
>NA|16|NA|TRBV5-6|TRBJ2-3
CASSSVLLTSTDTQYF
TGTGCCAGCAGCTCCGTGCTACTCACTAGCACAGATACGCAGTATTTT
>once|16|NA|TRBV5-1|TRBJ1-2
CASSSSVGGQNYGYTF
TGCGCCAGCAGCTCGAGCGTCGGGGGGCAGAACTATGGCTACACCTTC
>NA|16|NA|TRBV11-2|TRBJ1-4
CASSPALRANHEKLFF
TGTGCCAGCAGCCCCGCCTTACGGGCAAACCATGAAAAACTGTTTTTT
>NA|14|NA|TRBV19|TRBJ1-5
CASNRGEGNQPQHF
TGTGCCAGTAACCGGGGGGAAGGCAATCAGCCCCAGCATTTT
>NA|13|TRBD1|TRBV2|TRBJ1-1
CAGVQGRGTEAFF
TGTGCCGGCGTACAGGGGCGGGGGACTGAAGCTTTCTTT